These 7 T cell receptor beta chains were all obtained from the same sample, sequenced in a study of CD8 T cells in Susac syndrome. The RNA input was roughly 0.45 to 1 ug, and it was reverse transcribed with random hexamers. In TCRdb, the immunoSEQ multiplex PCR reads were re-called with MiXCR into one record per CDR3 protein. This table has about 50,000 distinct CDR3 sequences, roughly 93% appearing once. The sequenced sample consisted of CD8+ T cells from PBMCs. All receptors come from a human donor with multiple sclerosis.

The rearrangement links TRBV9 to TRBJ1-6; D gene uncertain. CDR1 and CDR2 from the germline V gene are SGDLS and YYNGEE. V shed 4 bases and J shed 6 bases, with 8 bases lying between them. The CDR3 is 13 residues long. CDR3 coding DNA: TGTGCCAGCAGCTCCGAGATTAATTCACCCCTCCACTTT. It translates to CASSSEINSPLHF. Combining the CDR3 with reference TRBV9 and TRBJ1-6 gives the whole variable domain DSGVTQTPKHLITATGQRVTLRCSPRSGDLSVYWYQQSLDQGLQFLIQYYNGEERAKGNILERFSAQQFPDLHSELNLSSLELGDSALYFCASSSEINSPLHFGNGTRLTVT.

The V gene is TRBV10-3, the J gene TRBJ2-1; 10 bases map to TRBD2. J gave up 5 bases and V 3 bases, and 4 bases lay outside the gene matches. CDR1 ENHRY and CDR2 SYGVKD come from the germline V gene. The CDR3 consists of 15 residues. The CDR3 loop is CAISDRLAGDNEQFF. CDR3 coding DNA: TGTGCCATCAGTGACAGGCTAGCGGGGGACAATGAGCAGTTCTTC.

The chain joins TRBV2 to TRBJ2-1; D is unresolved. Trimming pared 1 base from V and 7 bases from J, leaving 2 bases between. CDR1 is SNHLY, CDR2 FYNNEI, per germline. The CDR3 length is 11 residues. The CDR3 sequence is CASSEGNEQFF. Here the CDR3 DNA reads TGTGCCAGCAGTGAAGGGAATGAGCAGTTCTTC.

The rearrangement joins TRBV6-2 or TRBV6-3 to TRBJ2-1, with a possible D match to TRBD1 (6 bases). The V end lost 3 bases, the J end lost 9 bases, and 15 bases lay between the germline ends. The CDR3 consists of 14 residues. Germline V CDR1 and CDR2: MNHEY, SVGEGT. CDR3 nucleotides: TGTGCCAGCAGTTATTCGGCAGGGGCCGGTGAGCAGTTCTTC. Translating gives CASSYSAGAGEQFF.

The table lists this clonotype with a count of one. The chain employs TRBV7-9 and TRBJ2-1; the D gene is possibly TRBD1 (6 bases). The CDR3 length is 12 residues. CDR1 and CDR2 (germline): SEHNR, FQNEAQ (reference sequence). V lost 6 bases and J 14 bases, leaving 17 bases between the germline ends. CDR3 protein: CASSNPRDTEFF. The CDR3 region has the DNA TGTGCCAGCAGTAACCCGAGGGACACCGAGTTCTTC.

The chain is built from TRBV7-9 and TRBJ2-2, with D tentatively TRBD2 (6 bases). Germline values: CDR1 SEHNR, CDR2 FQNEAQ (reference sequence). CDR3 length: 14 amino acids. The germline V and J ends were trimmed by 4 bases and 1 base, with 7 bases remaining between them. For the CDR3, the DNA is TGTGCCAGCAGCTGGCGGGGGAACACCGGGGAGCTGTTTTTT. Protein sequence: CASSWRGNTGELFF. Based on the CDR3 plus reference TRBV7-9 and TRBJ2-2, the full variable domain is DTGVSQNPRHKITKRGQNVTFRCDPISEHNRLYWYRQTLGQGPEFLTYFQNEAQLEKSRLLSDRFSAERPKGSFSTLEIQRTEQGDSAMYLCASSWRGNTGELFFGEGSRLTVL.

DNA for the CDR3: TGTGCCAGTAGTAAACTCCGGGACAGGGGGCTAGCTAACTATGGCTACACCTTC. This encodes CASSKLRDRGLANYGYTF. The rearrangement links TRBV19 to TRBJ1-2; TRBD1 matches at 12 bases. This CDR3 is built from 18 residues. Germline CDR1 and CDR2: LNHDA and SQIVND (reference sequence). V lost 4 bases, J lost 0 bases, and 9 bases stayed unmatched.